The clone carrying this TCR beta chain was detected once. Antigen: not known. This sample is part of a study of T cells in localized non-small cell lung cancer. Study-level points and caveats: Median around 62 top-100 tumor clones were shared with paired adjacent lung. Longer survival (overall) was linked to higher T cell density in blood. Tumor showed lower T cell clonality than uninvolved adjacent lung, where it was highest. Owing to sequencing of a solitary tumor region, heterogeneity cannot be discounted.

Germline V gene data show CDR1 as WNHNN and CDR2 as SYGVQD (reference sequence). There are 16 residues in the CDR3. Germline trimming cut 4 bases from V and 5 bases from J; bases unmatched to any gene: 8. Only in-frame clones appear in the TCRdb table, and some are missing; sequencing was by immunoSEQ multiplex PCR. The sample contains 100,000 to 150,000 clones, about 90% of which appear only once. Source: peripheral blood, taken before any cancer treatment. The TCR sequence derives from a female donor older than 55 with stage I lung adenocarcinoma. This chain joins TRBV10-1 and TRBJ2-1, with TRBD2 identical over 10 bases. DNA for the CDR3: TGCGCCAGCAGTGGGTCGACTAGCGGGTGGGACAATGAGCAGTTCTTC. As protein: CASSGSTSGWDNEQFF.